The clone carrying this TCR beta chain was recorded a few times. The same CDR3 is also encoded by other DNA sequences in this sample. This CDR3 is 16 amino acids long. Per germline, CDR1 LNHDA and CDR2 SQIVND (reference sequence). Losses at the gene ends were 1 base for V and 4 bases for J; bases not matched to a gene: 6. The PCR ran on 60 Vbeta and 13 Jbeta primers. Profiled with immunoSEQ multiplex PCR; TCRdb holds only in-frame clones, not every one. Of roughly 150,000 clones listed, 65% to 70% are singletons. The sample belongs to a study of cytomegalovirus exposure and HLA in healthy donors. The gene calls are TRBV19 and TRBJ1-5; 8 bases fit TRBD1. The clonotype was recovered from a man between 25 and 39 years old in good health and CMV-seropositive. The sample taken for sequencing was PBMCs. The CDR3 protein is CASSIGGTGPNQPQHF. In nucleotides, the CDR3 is TGTGCCAGTAGTATAGGGGGGACAGGACCTAATCAGCCCCAGCATTTT.